The source of this T cell receptor beta chain is a study of CD8 T cells in ankylosing spondylitis. With regard to this clonotype: Its matching antigen is unknown.

Study-wide findings and caveats: Certain motif variants had earlier been reported in reactive arthritis synovial fluid and blood. Eight highly homologous variants formed a TCR beta motif that appeared characteristic of ankylosing spondylitis blood.

Quantitative 5'-RACE with molecular barcodes generated TCR beta libraries. TCRdb re-derived calls from the 5' RACE reads in MiXCR, one entry per CDR3 protein. The sample comprises 240,000 or so distinct CDR3 sequences, approximately 9% of which are singletons, and 6.8% rests with the top ten. The CDR3 has 13 amino acids. Germline CDR1 is LNHDA and CDR2 is SQIVND (reference sequence). V was pared by 0 bases and J by 7 bases, with 9 bases between. The sequence was obtained from a male donor with ankylosing spondylitis or in good health (not recorded which). The sequenced sample was blood, either unsorted or a sorted T cell fraction (not recorded which). The chain uses TRBV19 and TRBJ1-1, with D unclear. CDR3 residues: CASSIDFGVEAFF. CDR3 bases: TGTGCCAGTAGTATAGATTTCGGGGTTGAAGCTTTCTTT.